This entry lists 6 T cell receptor beta chains sequenced from one sample in a study of blood T cell repertoires in COVID-19. Sequencing was performed with immunoSEQ multiplex PCR; in TCRdb, only in-frame clones are kept and a portion is missing. The sample includes some 250,000 clones, 85% to 90% of them seen just once. Material: PBMCs or T cells enriched from blood (not recorded which). The source of these receptors is a man aged 40-50 years who had recovered from COVID-19.

Only one count was recorded for this clone. The rearrangement links TRBV4-3 to TRBJ2-1; the match to TRBD2 covers 10 bases. CDR3 length equals 19 residues. V lost 0 bases, J lost 2 bases, and 10 bases stayed unmatched. Per the germline V gene, CDR1 is LGHNA and CDR2 is YSLEER. CDR3 protein: CASSQDGASGRYTYNEQFF. The CDR3 region has the DNA TGCGCCAGCAGCCAAGATGGAGCTAGCGGGAGATATACCTACAATGAGCAGTTCTTC.

This rearrangement joins TRBV21-1 to TRBJ1-1; the table gives TRBD1 as D, unverified against the DNA. TRBV21-1 is marked as a pseudogene. This CDR3 has 14 residues. This chain's CDR3 is CASSKAPENTEAFF. The CDR3 DNA is TGTGCCAGCAGCAAAGCTCCAGAAAACACTGAAGCTTTCTTT.

The genes are TRBV4-1 and TRBJ2-7, with D tentatively TRBD2 (6 bases). Trimming left V 4 bases short and J 0 bases short, with 13 bases between. CDR1 and CDR2 (germline): MGHRA, YSYEKL. The CDR3 length is 15 residues. The CDR3 region is CASSPAEGSSYEQYF. CDR3 DNA sequence: TGCGCCAGCAGCCCCGCGGAGGGCTCCTCCTACGAGCAGTACTTC.

The V and J genes are TRBV14 and TRBJ1-2; TRBD1 aligns across 8 bases. Germline lookup yields CDR1 SGHDN and CDR2 FVKESK. The V segment lost 1 base and the J segment 0 bases; nucleotides outside the gene matches: 7. The CDR3 has 17 amino acids. The CDR3 DNA reads as TGTGCCAGCAGCCAAGGGGGGACAGGAAGGACTAACTATGGCTACACCTTC. Protein product: CASSQGGTGRTNYGYTF.

The chain joins TRBV7-8 to TRBJ1-6; 8 nucleotides match TRBD1. The V gene end was trimmed by 5 bases and the J gene end by 8 bases; junction bases not matched to a gene: 5. CDR1 is SGHVS, CDR2 FQNEAQ, per germline. The length of the CDR3 is 14 residues. CDR3 sequence: CASSITGGDSPLHF. CDR3 coding DNA: TGTGCCAGCAGCATCACAGGGGGAGATTCACCCCTCCACTTT.

The chain employs TRBV7-9 and TRBJ2-2; 7 bases map to TRBD1. J was trimmed by 4 bases and V by 5 bases; bases with no gene match: 13. CDR1 and CDR2 (germline): SEHNR, FQNEAQ (reference sequence). This CDR3 comprises 17 residues. The CDR3 sequence: CASSLNRQGWSTGELFF. Written as DNA, the CDR3 is TGTGCCAGCAGCCTGAATCGACAGGGCTGGAGCACCGGGGAGCTGTTTTTT.